The 16 T cell receptor beta chains below all came from one sample that was sequenced in a study of OX40 agonist ivuxolimab in advanced cancers. Receptors were amplified or captured by the immunoSEQ multiplex PCR assay. TCRdb provides this immuneACCESS table in a form limited to in-frame rearrangements. Some clones are lacking; in checked studies, under half of them reflect an unresolved V gene, and why the rest are absent is not known. The sample table records some 10,000 clones; 60% to 70% of these occur just once. 26% of the sample goes to the ten largest clones. This sample comprised CD4+ or CD8+ T cells sorted from blood, obtained in a trial of the OX40 agonist ivuxolimab. These receptors came from an adult with an advanced solid tumor such as melanoma, head and neck, liver or kidney cancer.

This CDR3 is CASSRAFANTGELFF. Written as DNA, the CDR3 is TGTGCCAGTAGTAGGGCTTTCGCGAACACCGGGGAGCTGTTTTTT. The chain uses TRBV19 and TRBJ2-2; D unclear. Trimming left V 4 bases short and J 0 bases short, with 9 bases between. The V gene's germline CDR1 is LNHDA and CDR2 SQIVND (reference sequence). CDR3 length: 15 residues.

This chain connects TRBV19 to TRBJ2-3; no reliable D call. V was cut by 2 bases and J by 2 bases, with 11 bases left in between. CDR1 and CDR2 (germline): LNHDA, SQIVND (reference sequence). The CDR3 extends over 15 amino acids. The CDR3 region has the DNA TGTGCCAGTAGTATATCGGTGCTATTCACAGATACGCAGTATTTT. This codes for CASSISVLFTDTQYF.

CDR3 nucleotides: TGTGCCAGCAGTTTGGCAGTCCCCGGGGAGCTGTTTTTT. Protein product: CASSLAVPGELFF. The V call is TRBV27, the J call TRBJ2-2; D gene ambiguous. The CDR3 has 13 amino acids. Trimming took 3 bases from V and 6 from J, leaving 8 bases between them. Germline CDR1 is MNHEY and CDR2 is SMNVEV (reference sequence).

The chain couples TRBV19 to TRBJ2-1; the D is unclear. Trimming left V 1 base short and J 0 bases short, with 7 bases between. The germline gives CDR1 LNHDA, CDR2 SQIVND (reference sequence). The CDR3 has 15 amino acids. The chain's CDR3 is CASSIASSSYNEQFF. The CDR3 DNA reads as TGTGCCAGTAGTATAGCAAGCAGCTCCTACAATGAGCAGTTCTTC.

This chain connects TRBV11-3 to TRBJ2-5; D is uncertain. Germline V gene data show CDR1 as SGHNT and CDR2 as YENEEA. The CDR3 totals 14 residues. The germline V and J ends were trimmed by 5 bases and 1 base, with 11 bases remaining between them. The CDR3 loop is CASSGEAAQETQYF. The DNA for the CDR3 is TGTGCCAGCAGCGGAGAGGCAGCCCAAGAGACCCAGTACTTC.

This clone has just one count. The V gene is TRBV19, the J gene TRBJ1-4; 10 positions match TRBD1. Losses at the gene ends were 6 bases for V and 7 bases for J; bases not matched to a gene: 8. Germline V lookup: CDR1 LNHDA, CDR2 SQIVND (reference sequence). The CDR3 consists of 15 residues. Here the CDR3 DNA reads TGTGCCAGTAGCCCGACAGGGGGCGCAGGTGAAAAACTGTTTTTT. Its protein is CASSPTGGAGEKLFF.

V is TRBV28 and J is TRBJ2-7; 8 bases line up with TRBD1. Trimming cost V 5 bases and J 2 bases; bases outside gene matches: 5. There are 14 residues in the CDR3. Germline lookup yields CDR1 MDHEN and CDR2 SYDVKM. As DNA, the CDR3 is TGTGCCAGCAGTCGAGACAGGGGTCCCTACGAGCAGTACTTC. Protein: CASSRDRGPYEQYF.

The chain joins TRBV27 to TRBJ2-7, with 9 nucleotides matching TRBD1. Germline loops: CDR1 MNHEY, CDR2 SMNVEV (reference sequence). V lost 4 bases and J lost 3; bases outside the gene matches: 7. CDR3 length: 15 residues. Here the CDR3 DNA reads TGTGCCAGCAGTTCGGGACAGGGTGAAGACTACGAGCAGTACTTC. This sequence encodes CASSSGQGEDYEQYF.

The chain uses TRBV5-1 and TRBJ2-1; 8 bases are a match to TRBD1. Germline loops: CDR1 SGHRS, CDR2 YFSETQ. J gave up 9 bases and V 4 bases, and 18 bases lay outside the gene matches. The CDR3 loop spans 17 amino acids. The CDR3 coding sequence is TGCGCCAGCAGCGCGCGGGGAACCAGGGGGCTATACGCTGAGCAGTTCTTC. Translated: CASSARGTRGLYAEQFF.

This chain connects TRBV4-1 to TRBJ2-1, with D possibly matching TRBD2 (5 bases). Germline CDR1 MGHRA, CDR2 YSYEKL. Trimming pared 1 base from V and 7 bases from J, leaving 8 bases between. CDR3 length: 13 amino acids. The chain's CDR3 is CASSQAPGNEQFF. The DNA of the CDR3 is TGCGCCAGCAGCCAAGCACCGGGAAATGAGCAGTTCTTC.

By frequency in the sample, this clone is medium-sized. V gene TRBV7-9 combines with J gene TRBJ1-2; D perhaps matches TRBD1 (6 bases). CDR3 length equals 14 residues. Germline V gene data show CDR1 as SEHNR and CDR2 as FQNEAQ (reference sequence). The ends were cut back, 1 base at V and 4 bases at J, with 10 bases in the middle. In DNA, the CDR3 is TGTGCCAGCAGCTTAGGGGTGACAGGCTATGGCTACACCTTC. Protein sequence: CASSLGVTGYGYTF.

This clone was seen only a few times. Other DNA sequences from this sample encode an identical CDR3 as well. Here the CDR3 DNA reads TGTGCCAGCAGTTACTCGACAGGGGGCGCAGATACGCAGTATTTT. Translated, it gives CASSYSTGGADTQYF. V is TRBV6-5 and J is TRBJ2-3; 10 nucleotides agree with TRBD1. Unmatched junction bases numbered 1, after V lost 0 bases and J lost 4 bases. The CDR3 spans 15 residues. Germline loops: CDR1 MNHEY, CDR2 SVGAGI.

This clone was found once. The rearrangement links TRBV11-3 to TRBJ2-5, with 8 bases matching TRBD2. The CDR3 runs 14 residues. The germline CDR1 and CDR2 sequences are SGHNT and YENEEA. Unmatched junction bases numbered 3, after V lost 5 bases and J lost 1 base. CDR3 in DNA: TGTGCCAGCAGCATCGGACTAGCCCAAGAGACCCAGTACTTC. Protein sequence: CASSIGLAQETQYF.

The genes are TRBV7-9 and TRBJ2-2, with 13 bases fitting TRBD2. The CDR3 runs 15 residues. The germline V gene has CDR1 SEHNR and CDR2 FQNEAQ (reference sequence). The ends lost 11 bases at V and 6 bases at J; junction bases unmatched: 9. The CDR3 DNA reads TGTGCCGGAAGGACTAGCGGGAGTTCGTCCGGGGAGCTGTTTTTT. Encoded protein: CAGRTSGSSSGELFF.

This clone was detected only once. Distinct nucleotide sequences in the sample also encode this CDR3. The CDR3 sequence: CASSQDRGGTEAFF. Here the CDR3 DNA reads TGCGCCAGCAGCCAAGATAGGGGTGGAACTGAAGCTTTCTTT. The chain combines TRBV4-1 with TRBJ1-1; tentatively, D is TRBD1 (5 bases). Trimming removed 0 bases from V and 5 bases from J, with 10 bases in between. The germline gives CDR1 MGHRA, CDR2 YSYEKL. This CDR3 is built from 14 residues.

The chain is built from TRBV11-2 and TRBJ2-7; tentative D call: TRBD1 (6 bases). Trimming took 4 bases from V and 0 from J, leaving 13 bases between them. Germline V gives CDR1 SGHAT, CDR2 FQNNGV. CDR3 size: 15 residues. CDR3 in DNA: TGTGCCAGCAGCTCTCCGGAACAGGGCTCCTACGAGCAGTACTTC. It codes for CASSSPEQGSYEQYF.